The following is a T cell receptor (beta chain) sequence with its context. In the original processing: Quantification of nucleated cells was approximated via reference gene primer amplification. Clones were read by immunoSEQ multiplex PCR, and TCRdb kept only the in-frame ones, dropping some. The V and J calls and clone size are taken from that table; D and trimming were inferred from the DNA. This table has about 230,000 clones, roughly nine tenths appearing once. This CDR3 spans 15 amino acids. Trimming cost V 3 bases and J 3 bases; bases outside gene matches: 8. The V gene's germline CDR1 is SGDLS and CDR2 YYNGEE. This record belongs to a study of blood T cell repertoires in COVID-19. Across the study: Samples came from the United States, Italy and Spain, spanning acute and convalescent COVID-19. T cells, B-cell-depleted T cells, or PBMCs supplied cDNA or gDNA.

V is TRBV9 and J is TRBJ1-1; 7 bases fit TRBD1. The sequence was obtained from a woman under 30 who had recovered from COVID-19. Sequences were obtained from peripheral blood. CDR3 nucleotides: TGTGCCAGCAGCGCCCGGACAGGCCGACACACTGAAGCTTTCTTT. It specifies CASSARTGRHTEAFF.